Listed below are T cell receptor beta chains from one sample, sequenced in a study of shared clonotypes between healthy human individuals. Libraries were prepared by immunoSEQ multiplex PCR; TCRdb keeps only in-frame clonotypes and omits some of them. The data contain roughly 450,000 clones, around 79% of them singletons. Source material: PBMCs. The receptors derive from a woman in her thirties or forties in good health. Some clones in this sample may be carry-over from other donors' samples. Each CDR3 is given with its conserved first and last residue. Fields, in order: CDR3 protein, CDR3 DNA, clone size, V gene, J gene, D gene. D genes are given only for firm matches. A row's size may be missing; if present it is once, few, many or a size class.

CASSLDIGYYEQYF,TGTGCCAGCAGCTTAGACATTGGTTACTACGAGCAGTACTTC,NA,TRBV7-8,TRBJ2-7,NA
CASSLVSGTGANVLTF,TGTGCCAGCAGCTTAGTTTCAGGGACTGGGGCCAACGTCCTGACTTTC,once,TRBV7-9,TRBJ2-6,NA
CASSPRTENTEAFF,TGTGCCAGTAGTCCGCGGACGGAAAACACTGAAGCTTTCTTT,NA,TRBV19,TRBJ1-1,NA
CATSRSGMPAENTGELFF,TGTGCCACCAGCAGGTCTGGCATGCCAGCGGAGAACACCGGGGAGCTGTTTTTT,NA,TRBV15,TRBJ2-2,NA
CASSRGTNEKLFF,TGTGCCAGCAGCCGGGGAACTAATGAAAAACTGTTTTTT,NA,TRBV7-9,TRBJ1-4,NA
CASSQEPLSYEQYF,TGCGCCAGCAGCCAAGAACCACTCTCCTACGAGCAGTACTTC,NA,TRBV4-3,TRBJ2-7,NA
CASSLPASGNTIYF,TGTGCCAGCAGCTTACCGGCCTCTGGAAACACCATATATTTT,NA,TRBV11-2,TRBJ1-3,NA
CASSSRGLGNTIYF,TGTGCCAGCAGTTCCAGGGGGCTTGGAAACACCATATATTTT,NA,TRBV6-5,TRBJ1-3,TRBD1
CASQGKGQPQHF,TGTGCCAGTCAGGGGAAAGGTCAGCCCCAGCATTTT,NA,TRBV30,TRBJ1-5,NA
CASRLGLAGAVEQFF,TGTGCCAGCAGGCTGGGACTAGCGGGAGCGGTTGAGCAGTTCTTC,few,TRBV5-4,TRBJ2-1,TRBD2
CASSQRGGGNQPQHF,TGTGCCAGCAGCCAACGAGGGGGGGGCAATCAGCCCCAGCATTTT,once,TRBV27,TRBJ1-5,NA
CASSLGGDSRQDHYGYTF,TGTGCCAGCAGCTTAGGCGGAGATAGTAGGCAGGATCACTATGGCTACACCTTC,NA,TRBV7-9,TRBJ1-2,NA
CASSPTGGLYEQYF,TGTGCCAGCAGTCCGACAGGGGGGCTCTACGAGCAGTACTTC,NA,TRBV2,TRBJ2-7,TRBD1
CASSLASWKVF,TGTGCCAGCAGCTTAGCTAGTTGGAAGGTATTC,NA,TRBV11-2,TRBJ1-2,NA
CASSVVTSGTGELFF,TGTGCCAGCAGCGTAGTTACTAGCGGCACCGGGGAGCTGTTTTTT,NA,TRBV9,TRBJ2-2,TRBD2
CASTGTGGIGELFF,TGTGCCAGTACCGGGACAGGGGGCATCGGGGAGCTGTTTTTT,once,TRBV19,TRBJ2-2,TRBD1
CSVRPGTASNQPQHF,TGCAGCGTTCGCCCCGGGACAGCTAGCAATCAGCCCCAGCATTTT,NA,TRBV29-1,TRBJ1-5,TRBD1
CASSLGAIAYEQYF,TGCGCCAGCAGCTTGGGAGCAATCGCCTACGAGCAGTACTTC,many,TRBV5-1,TRBJ2-7,NA
CASSTRTGGFEQFF,TGTGCCAGCAGCACCCGGACAGGGGGCTTTGAGCAGTTCTTC,NA,TRBV7-2,TRBJ2-1,TRBD1
CASTASSTDTQYF,TGTGCCAGCACTGCTAGCAGCACAGATACGCAGTATTTT,NA,TRBV9,TRBJ2-3,NA
CASSLAAGVPYGHTF,TGCGCCAGCAGCTTGGCGGCAGGGGTTCCCTATGGCCACACCTTC,once,TRBV5-1,TRBJ1-2,NA
CASSPGDSIPGETQYF,TGTGCCAGCAGCCCCGGGGACTCGATCCCCGGGGAGACCCAGTACTTC,NA,TRBV11-2,TRBJ2-5,NA
CASSYNAGGETQYF,TGTGCCAGCAGTTACAACGCAGGGGGAGAGACCCAGTACTTC,NA,TRBV6-5,TRBJ2-5,TRBD1
CASSLLYSTDTQYF,TGTGCCAGCAGCTTGCTTTACAGTACAGATACGCAGTATTTT,NA,TRBV5-4,TRBJ2-3,NA
CAWSQRGEQYF,TGTGCCTGGAGTCAGCGTGGCGAGCAGTACTTC,NA,TRBV30,TRBJ2-7,NA
CASSQIGTSGNGELFF,TGTGCCAGCAGCCAGATTGGGACTAGCGGGAACGGGGAGCTGTTTTTT,NA,TRBV4-2,TRBJ2-2,TRBD2
CASSFYQGGVEQYF,TGTGCCAGCAGTTTTTATCAGGGGGGGGTCGAGCAGTACTTC,NA,TRBV6-6,TRBJ2-7,NA
CASSMPGRGTAEAFF,TGTGCCAGTAGCATGCCGGGCAGGGGAACGGCTGAAGCTTTCTTT,NA,TRBV19,TRBJ1-1,NA
CASNPNAAYNYEQYF,TGTGCCAGCAACCCTAACGCGGCCTATAATTACGAGCAGTACTTC,NA,TRBV5-5,TRBJ2-7,NA
CASSPTQNTEAFF,TGTGCCAGCAGCCCGACACAGAACACTGAAGCTTTCTTT,many,TRBV7-3,TRBJ1-1,NA
CASSRGGLNYGYTF,TGTGCCAGCAGCCGGGGGGGCCTTAACTATGGCTACACCTTC,NA,TRBV27,TRBJ1-2,NA
CASSMGGTYNEQFF,TGTGCCAGTAGTATGGGGGGGACATACAATGAGCAGTTCTTC,NA,TRBV19,TRBJ2-1,NA
CASSSTTDTQYF,TGTGCCAGCAGCTCCACTACAGATACGCAGTATTTT,NA,TRBV11-3,TRBJ2-3,NA
CASSQEGGWDEKLFF,TGCGCCAGCAGCCAAGAAGGGGGTTGGGATGAAAAACTGTTTTTT,NA,TRBV4-3,TRBJ1-4,NA
CASSMGEANNEQFF,TGTGCCAGCTCAATGGGGGAGGCCAACAATGAGCAGTTCTTC,NA,TRBV18,TRBJ2-1,NA
CASSVTSHGGLNTEAFF,TGTGCCAGCTCCGTCACGTCGCACGGGGGCCTAAACACTGAAGCTTTCTTT,few,TRBV18,TRBJ1-1,NA
CASSLLYYEQYF,TGTGCCAGCAGCCTACTCTACTACGAGCAGTACTTC,once,TRBV5-6,TRBJ2-7,NA
CASSPSGRASTGELFF,TGTGCCAGCAGCCCAAGCGGGAGGGCCAGCACCGGGGAGCTGTTTTTT,once,TRBV7-2,TRBJ2-2,TRBD2
CASSYNRLYEQYF,TGTGCCAGCAGTTACAACAGGCTCTACGAGCAGTACTTC,NA,TRBV6-5,TRBJ2-7,NA
CASGTYSNQPQHF,TGTGCCAGCGGGACTTATAGCAATCAGCCCCAGCATTTT,NA,TRBV28,TRBJ1-5,NA
CASSLGGDRAYEQYF,TGTGCCAGCAGCTTAGGCGGGGACAGAGCCTACGAGCAGTACTTC,few,TRBV7-2,TRBJ2-7,NA
CASSPGLAGDLIHEQFF,TGTGCCAGCAGCCCGGGACTAGCGGGGGACTTGATCCATGAGCAGTTCTTC,NA,TRBV5-8,TRBJ2-1,TRBD2
CASSEPGQGAYELFF,TGTGCCAGCAGTGAACCGGGACAGGGGGCTTATGAGCTGTTTTTT,NA,TRBV6-1,TRBJ2-2,TRBD1
CSVEAWGEDYGYTF,TGCAGCGTTGAGGCGTGGGGCGAGGACTATGGCTACACCTTC,NA,TRBV29-1,TRBJ1-2,NA
CASSSVGTGAITPGYTF,TGTGCCAGCAGCTCCGTAGGAACAGGGGCGATAACCCCAGGCTACACCTTC,NA,TRBV7-9,TRBJ1-2,TRBD1